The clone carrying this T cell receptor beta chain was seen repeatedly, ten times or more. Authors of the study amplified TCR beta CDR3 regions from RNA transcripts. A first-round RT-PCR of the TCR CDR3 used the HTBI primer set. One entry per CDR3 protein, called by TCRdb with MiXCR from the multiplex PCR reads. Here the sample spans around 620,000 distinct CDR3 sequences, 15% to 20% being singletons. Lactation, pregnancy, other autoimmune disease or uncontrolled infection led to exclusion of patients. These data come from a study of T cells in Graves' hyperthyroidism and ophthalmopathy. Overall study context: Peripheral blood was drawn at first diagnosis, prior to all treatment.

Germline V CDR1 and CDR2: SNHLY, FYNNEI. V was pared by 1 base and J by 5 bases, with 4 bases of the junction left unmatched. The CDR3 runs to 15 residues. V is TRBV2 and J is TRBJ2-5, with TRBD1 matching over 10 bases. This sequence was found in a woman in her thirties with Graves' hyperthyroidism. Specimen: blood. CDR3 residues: CASSEGGTGAETQYF. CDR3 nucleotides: TGTGCCAGCAGTGAAGGGGGGACAGGGGCGGAGACCCAGTACTTC.